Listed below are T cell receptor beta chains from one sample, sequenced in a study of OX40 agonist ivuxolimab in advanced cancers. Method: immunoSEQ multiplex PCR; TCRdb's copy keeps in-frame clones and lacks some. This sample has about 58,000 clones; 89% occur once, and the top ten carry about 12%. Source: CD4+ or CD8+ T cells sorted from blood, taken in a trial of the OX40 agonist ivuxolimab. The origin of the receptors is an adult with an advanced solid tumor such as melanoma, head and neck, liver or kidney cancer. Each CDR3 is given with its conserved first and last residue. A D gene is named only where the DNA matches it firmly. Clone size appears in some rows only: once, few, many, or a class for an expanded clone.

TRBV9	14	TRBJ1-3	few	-	CASSLGSSENTIYF	TGTGCCAGCAGTCTTGGAAGCAGCGAAAACACCATATATTTT
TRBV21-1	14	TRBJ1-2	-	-	CAHSEEHHNYGYTF	TGTGCCCACAGCGAGGAACACCATAACTATGGCTACACCTTC
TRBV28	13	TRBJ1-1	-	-	CASGDRQNTEAFF	TGTGCCAGCGGAGATCGACAGAACACTGAAGCTTTCTTT
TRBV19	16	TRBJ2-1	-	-	CASRGTEISSYNEQFF	TGTGCCAGTAGGGGGACGGAAATCAGCTCCTACAATGAGCAGTTCTTC
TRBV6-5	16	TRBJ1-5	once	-	CASSYDEIYSNQPQHF	TGTGCCAGCAGTTACGACGAGATCTATAGCAATCAGCCCCAGCATTTT
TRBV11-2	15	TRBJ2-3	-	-	CASSLAYRFTDTQYF	TGTGCCAGCAGCTTAGCTTACAGGTTCACAGATACGCAGTATTTT
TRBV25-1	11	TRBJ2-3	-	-	CASSDRDTQYF	TGTGCCAGCTCGGATCGGGATACGCAGTATTTT
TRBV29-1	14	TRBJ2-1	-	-	CSVLKFGLRNEQFF	TGCAGCGTTTTAAAATTTGGGTTGCGCAATGAGCAGTTCTTC
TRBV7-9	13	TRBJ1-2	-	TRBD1	CASSLGQGDGYTF	TGTGCCAGCAGCTTAGGACAGGGAGATGGCTACACCTTC
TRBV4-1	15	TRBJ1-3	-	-	CASSPRDGGGNTIYF	TGCGCCAGCAGCCCGCGGGACGGGGGAGGAAACACCATATATTTT
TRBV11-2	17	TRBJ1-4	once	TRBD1	CASSLERDRPVREKLFF	TGTGCCAGCAGCTTAGAAAGGGACAGGCCGGTCCGAGAAAAACTGTTTTTT
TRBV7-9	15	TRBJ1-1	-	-	CASSSFGIGGAEAFF	TGTGCCAGCAGCTCCTTTGGAATTGGGGGGGCTGAAGCTTTCTTT
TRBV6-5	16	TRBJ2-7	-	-	CASSYSRGRGWYEQYF	TGTGCCAGCAGTTACTCACGCGGACGTGGATGGTACGAGCAGTACTTC
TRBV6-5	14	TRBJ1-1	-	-	CASSYRVMNTEAFF	TGTGCCAGCAGTTACAGGGTCATGAACACTGAAGCTTTCTTT
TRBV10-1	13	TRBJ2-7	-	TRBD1	CASSAGTAYEQYF	TGCGCCAGCAGCGCCGGGACAGCATACGAGCAGTACTTC
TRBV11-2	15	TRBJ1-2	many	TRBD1	CASSLEGWTGDGYTF	TGTGCCAGCAGCTTAGAAGGATGGACAGGGGATGGCTACACCTTC
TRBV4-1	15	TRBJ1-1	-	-	CASSQDRASNTEAFF	TGCGCCAGCAGCCAAGATCGGGCATCGAACACTGAAGCTTTCTTT
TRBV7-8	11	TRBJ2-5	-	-	CASSLLGLPYF	TGTGCCAGCAGCTTATTGGGACTGCCCTACTTC
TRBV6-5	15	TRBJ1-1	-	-	CASSYRQEMNTEAFF	TGTGCCAGCAGTTATCGTCAGGAGATGAACACTGAAGCTTTCTTT
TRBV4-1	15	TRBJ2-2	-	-	CASSQERGLAGELFF	TGCGCCAGCAGCCAAGAGCGTGGGCTTGCCGGGGAGCTGTTTTTT
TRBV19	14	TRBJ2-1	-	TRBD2	CASGVAGIYNEQFF	TGTGCCAGTGGGGTAGCGGGGATCTACAATGAGCAGTTCTTC
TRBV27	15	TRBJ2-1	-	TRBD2	CASSPLAGGGDEQFF	TGTGCCAGCAGTCCCCTAGCGGGAGGGGGGGATGAGCAGTTCTTC
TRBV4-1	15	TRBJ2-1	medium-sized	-	CASSQALGDYNEQFF	TGCGCCAGCAGCCAAGCTCTTGGAGATTACAATGAGCAGTTCTTC
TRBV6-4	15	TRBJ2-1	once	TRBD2	CASSLAGGGYNEQFF	TGTGCCAGCAGTTTAGCGGGCGGAGGCTACAATGAGCAGTTCTTC
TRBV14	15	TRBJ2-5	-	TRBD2	CASSQGLAGIETQYF	TGTGCCAGCAGCCAAGGACTAGCGGGAATAGAGACCCAGTACTTC
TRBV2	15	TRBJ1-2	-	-	CASTQSTGVGYGYTF	TGTGCCAGCACCCAAAGTACGGGAGTAGGCTATGGCTACACCTTC
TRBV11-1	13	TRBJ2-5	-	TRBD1	CASRRTGIETQYF	TGTGCCAGCAGGCGGACAGGGATCGAGACCCAGTACTTC
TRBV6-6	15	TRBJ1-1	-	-	CASSYSARGYTEAFF	TGTGCCAGCAGTTACTCCGCCCGGGGCTACACTGAAGCTTTCTTT
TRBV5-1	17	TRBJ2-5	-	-	CASSLGGHRVIQETQYF	TGCGCCAGCAGCCTCGGTGGGCACAGGGTTATACAAGAGACCCAGTACTTC
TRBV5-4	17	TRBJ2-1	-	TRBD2	CASSRPGLAGDNNEQFF	TGTGCCAGCAGCCGACCGGGACTAGCGGGAGATAACAATGAGCAGTTCTTC
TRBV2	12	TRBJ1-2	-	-	CAKNRDPYGYTF	TGTGCCAAGAACAGGGACCCCTATGGCTACACCTTC
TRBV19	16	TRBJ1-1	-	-	CASSISATVAGTEAFF	TGTGCCAGTAGTATATCGGCGACAGTAGCAGGCACTGAAGCTTTCTTT
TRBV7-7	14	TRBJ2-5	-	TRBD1	CASSPGQGAETQYF	TGTGCCAGCAGCCCCGGACAGGGGGCTGAGACCCAGTACTTC
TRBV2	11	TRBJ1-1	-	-	CASLRGTEAFF	TGTGCCTCACTGCGGGGGACTGAAGCTTTCTTT
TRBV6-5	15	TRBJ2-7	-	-	CASSYYRAGSYEQYF	TGTGCCAGCAGTTACTATAGGGCCGGCTCCTACGAGCAGTACTTC
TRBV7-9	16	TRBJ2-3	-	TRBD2	CASSFIAGEFTDTQYF	TGTGCCAGCAGCTTCATCGCGGGAGAGTTCACAGATACGCAGTATTTT
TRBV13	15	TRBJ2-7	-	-	CASSFGTLGVYEQYF	TGTGCCAGCAGCTTCGGGACCCTAGGTGTCTACGAGCAGTACTTC
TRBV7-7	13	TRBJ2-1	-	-	CASSPAGPSEQFF	TGTGCTAGCAGCCCGGCAGGTCCGAGTGAGCAGTTCTTC
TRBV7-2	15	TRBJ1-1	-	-	CASSLIVEMNTEAFF	TGTGCCAGCAGCTTAATCGTAGAGATGAACACTGAAGCTTTCTTT
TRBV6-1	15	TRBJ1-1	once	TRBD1	CASSSGGLANTEAFF	TGTGCCAGCAGTTCAGGGGGTCTCGCGAACACTGAAGCTTTCTTT
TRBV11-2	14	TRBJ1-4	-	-	CASSLQGEYEKLFF	TGTGCCAGCAGCCTACAGGGAGAGTATGAAAAACTGTTTTTT
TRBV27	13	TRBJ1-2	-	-	CASSFSNNYGYTF	TGTGCCAGCAGTTTCAGCAATAACTATGGCTACACCTTC
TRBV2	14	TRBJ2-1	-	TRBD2	CATQLASSYNEQFF	TGTGCCACCCAACTAGCGAGCTCCTACAATGAGCAGTTCTTC
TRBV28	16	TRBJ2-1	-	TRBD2	CASSLVTSGYYNEQFF	TGTGCCAGCAGTTTAGTTACTAGCGGGTACTACAATGAGCAGTTCTTC
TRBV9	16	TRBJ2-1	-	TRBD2	CASSVSGGSSYNEQFF	TGTGCCAGCAGCGTTAGCGGGGGGAGCTCCTACAATGAGCAGTTCTTC